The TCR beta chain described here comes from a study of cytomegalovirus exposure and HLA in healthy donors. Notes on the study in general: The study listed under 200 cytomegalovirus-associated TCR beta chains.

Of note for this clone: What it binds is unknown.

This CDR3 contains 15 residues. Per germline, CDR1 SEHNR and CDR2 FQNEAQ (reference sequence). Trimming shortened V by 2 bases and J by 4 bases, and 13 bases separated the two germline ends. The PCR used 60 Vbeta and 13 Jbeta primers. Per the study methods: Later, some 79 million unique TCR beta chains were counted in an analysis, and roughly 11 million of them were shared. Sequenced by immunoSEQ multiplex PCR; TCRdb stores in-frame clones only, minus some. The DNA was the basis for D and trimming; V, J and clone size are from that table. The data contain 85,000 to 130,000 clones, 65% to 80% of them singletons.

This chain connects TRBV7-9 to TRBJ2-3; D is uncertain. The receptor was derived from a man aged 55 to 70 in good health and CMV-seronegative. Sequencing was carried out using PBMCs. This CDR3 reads CASSLSGSRADTQYF. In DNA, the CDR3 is TGTGCCAGCAGCTTATCGGGTAGTCGGGCAGATACGCAGTATTTT. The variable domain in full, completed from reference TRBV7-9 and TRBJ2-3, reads DTGVSQNPRHKITKRGQNVTFRCDPISEHNRLYWYRQTLGQGPEFLTYFQNEAQLEKSRLLSDRFSAERPKGSFSTLEIQRTEQGDSAMYLCASSLSGSRADTQYFGPGTRLTVL.